A selection of T cell receptor beta chains follows, all from one sample in a study of human T cells and chemical hapten exposure. TCRdb independently ran MiXCR on the RACE reads; one entry per CDR3 protein. The data show 150,000 to 200,000 distinct CDR3 sequences, roughly 25% seen once. This material consisted of whole blood, taken in connection with sensitization to the hapten diphenylcyclopropenone (DPC). These receptors were taken from a woman younger than 35 with alopecia areata. Some clones in this sample may be carry-over from other donors' samples. The CDR3 runs from the conserved cysteine through the conserved F or W. The D gene is left open where the match is weak. Rows give clone size only sometimes, using once, few, many, or a class for an expanded clone.

clone size: -
V gene: TRBV15
J gene: TRBJ2-1
CDR3 length: 15
D gene: -
CDR3 DNA: TGTGCCACCAGCCCCAGGACACTCGCTGGGGGTGAGCAGTTCTTC
CDR3 protein: CATSPRTLAGGEQFF

clone size: many
V gene: TRBV2
J gene: TRBJ2-2
CDR3 length: 15
D gene: TRBD2
CDR3 DNA: TGTGCCAGCAGTGTACTAGCGGGTAACACCGGGGAGCTGTTTTTT
CDR3 protein: CASSVLAGNTGELFF

clone size: -
V gene: TRBV20-1
J gene: TRBJ2-7
CDR3 length: 14
D gene: -
CDR3 DNA: TGCAGTGCCAACAGGTTTGAACCCCCCTACGAGCAGTACTTC
CDR3 protein: CSANRFEPPYEQYF

clone size: few
V gene: TRBV4-1
J gene: TRBJ2-1
CDR3 length: 14
D gene: -
CDR3 DNA: TGCGCCAGCAGCCAACGCAGCGCCTACAATGAGCAGTTCTTC
CDR3 protein: CASSQRSAYNEQFF

clone size: -
V gene: TRBV4-1
J gene: TRBJ1-5
CDR3 length: 16
D gene: -
CDR3 DNA: TGCGCCAGCAGCCAAGAAAACCCGCGACTTGATCAGCCCCAGCATTTT
CDR3 protein: CASSQENPRLDQPQHF

clone size: -
V gene: TRBV6-2/TRBV6-3
J gene: TRBJ1-5
CDR3 length: 16
D gene: TRBD1
CDR3 DNA: TGTGCCAGCAGGTCCGTCGACAGGGGTCCAGATCAGCCCCAGCATTTT
CDR3 protein: CASRSVDRGPDQPQHF

clone size: few
V gene: TRBV4-2
J gene: TRBJ2-3
CDR3 length: 15
D gene: -
CDR3 DNA: TGTGCCAGCAGCAGACCCACCGACTCAGCAGATACGCAGTATTTT
CDR3 protein: CASSRPTDSADTQYF

clone size: few
V gene: TRBV21-1
J gene: TRBJ2-2
CDR3 length: 17
D gene: -
CDR3 DNA: TGTGCCAGCAGCAAGGCCTCGGGGCTAGCTCACACCGGGGAGCTGTTTTTT
CDR3 protein: CASSKASGLAHTGELFF

clone size: few
V gene: TRBV15
J gene: TRBJ2-5
CDR3 length: 12
D gene: -
CDR3 DNA: TGTGCCACCAGCAGAGCGGCGGAGACCCAGTACTTC
CDR3 protein: CATSRAAETQYF

clone size: -
V gene: TRBV20-1
J gene: TRBJ2-3
CDR3 length: 16
D gene: -
CDR3 DNA: TGCAGTGCTAGGTTCGGGCGGGATCCCTGGCGGGATACGCAGTATTTT
CDR3 protein: CSARFGRDPWRDTQYF

clone size: few
V gene: TRBV20-1
J gene: TRBJ1-1
CDR3 length: 18
D gene: -
CDR3 DNA: TGCAGTGCTAGAGATCCGGGGGTTTTGTTGGACATGAACACTGAAGCTTTCTTT
CDR3 protein: CSARDPGVLLDMNTEAFF

clone size: -
V gene: TRBV4-1
J gene: TRBJ2-1
CDR3 length: 12
D gene: -
CDR3 DNA: TGCGCCAGCAGCCAGGACGGTATCGGGCAGTTCTTC
CDR3 protein: CASSQDGIGQFF

clone size: -
V gene: TRBV11-2
J gene: TRBJ2-1
CDR3 length: 15
D gene: -
CDR3 DNA: TGTGCCAGCAGCTTAATTGCGCGGAGCAAAAATGAGCAGTTCTTC
CDR3 protein: CASSLIARSKNEQFF

clone size: -
V gene: TRBV30
J gene: TRBJ1-4
CDR3 length: 15
D gene: TRBD1
CDR3 DNA: TGTGCCTGGAGTGTCCTCGGGACAGGGACGGAAAAACTGTTTTTT
CDR3 protein: CAWSVLGTGTEKLFF

clone size: -
V gene: TRBV10-3
J gene: TRBJ2-7
CDR3 length: 14
D gene: -
CDR3 DNA: TGTGCCATCAGCACCGGGACGACCGCCTACGAGCAGTACTTC
CDR3 protein: CAISTGTTAYEQYF

clone size: -
V gene: TRBV12-3/TRBV12-4
J gene: TRBJ2-4
CDR3 length: 14
D gene: -
CDR3 DNA: TGTGCCAGCAGTCCCTTGAGGACTGGGTCCACAAAGTACTTC
CDR3 protein: CASSPLRTGSTKYF

clone size: -
V gene: TRBV4-1
J gene: TRBJ1-2
CDR3 length: 15
D gene: -
CDR3 DNA: TGCGCCAGCAGCCCTGCCGGGACACGGAACTATGGCTACACCTTC
CDR3 protein: CASSPAGTRNYGYTF

clone size: few
V gene: TRBV4-1
J gene: TRBJ1-2
CDR3 length: 13
D gene: -
CDR3 DNA: TGCGCCAGCAGCTCTCCGGACAGCTATGGCTACACCTTC
CDR3 protein: CASSSPDSYGYTF

clone size: -
V gene: TRBV10-3
J gene: TRBJ1-6
CDR3 length: 14
D gene: TRBD1
CDR3 DNA: TGTGCCATCAGTCGGACAGGAGAGAATTCACCCCTCCACTTT
CDR3 protein: CAISRTGENSPLHF

clone size: -
V gene: TRBV7-2
J gene: TRBJ2-1
CDR3 length: 14
D gene: -
CDR3 DNA: TGTGCCAGCAGCTCGGGGAGGTCCTACAATGAGCAGTTCTTC
CDR3 protein: CASSSGRSYNEQFF

clone size: -
V gene: TRBV9
J gene: TRBJ2-1
CDR3 length: 14
D gene: -
CDR3 DNA: TGTGCCAGCAGCGTAAGTGGTCTGTACAATGAGCAGTTCTTC
CDR3 protein: CASSVSGLYNEQFF

clone size: few
V gene: TRBV2
J gene: TRBJ2-5
CDR3 length: 13
D gene: -
CDR3 DNA: TGTGCCAGCAGCCGCGAGGGGCAAGAGACCCAGTACTTC
CDR3 protein: CASSREGQETQYF

clone size: -
V gene: TRBV18
J gene: TRBJ2-4
CDR3 length: 14
D gene: -
CDR3 DNA: TGTGCCAGCTCACCCCGGGGGGCCGAAAACATTCAGTACTTC
CDR3 protein: CASSPRGAENIQYF

clone size: -
V gene: TRBV6-2/TRBV6-3
J gene: TRBJ1-6
CDR3 length: 11
D gene: -
CDR3 DNA: TGTGCCAGCAGAAAAGGGTCACCCCTCCACTTT
CDR3 protein: CASRKGSPLHF

clone size: many
V gene: TRBV28
J gene: TRBJ2-7
CDR3 length: 12
D gene: -
CDR3 DNA: TGTGCCAGCAGTTTATCCCGCTACGAGCAGTACTTC
CDR3 protein: CASSLSRYEQYF

clone size: few
V gene: TRBV6-2/TRBV6-3
J gene: TRBJ2-2
CDR3 length: 15
D gene: TRBD2
CDR3 DNA: TGTGCCACCACTCGGACTAGCGGAAACACCGGGGAGCTGTTTTTT
CDR3 protein: CATTRTSGNTGELFF

clone size: -
V gene: TRBV4-1
J gene: TRBJ1-5
CDR3 length: 12
D gene: -
CDR3 DNA: TGCGCCAGCTTGGACTTTGGGCAGCCCCAGCATTTT
CDR3 protein: CASLDFGQPQHF

clone size: few
V gene: TRBV29-1
J gene: TRBJ1-2
CDR3 length: 14
D gene: -
CDR3 DNA: TGCAGCGTCCAACAGGGTCAAGCTAACTATGGCTACACCTTC
CDR3 protein: CSVQQGQANYGYTF

clone size: -
V gene: TRBV24-1
J gene: TRBJ2-5
CDR3 length: 15
D gene: TRBD1
CDR3 DNA: TGTGCCACCAGTGAGCAGGGGGCGAGTGGAGAGACCCAGTACTTC
CDR3 protein: CATSEQGASGETQYF

clone size: -
V gene: TRBV5-1
J gene: TRBJ2-1
CDR3 length: 14
D gene: -
CDR3 DNA: TGCGCCAGCAGCTTAATAGCCCGGGACAATGAGCAGTTCTTC
CDR3 protein: CASSLIARDNEQFF

clone size: -
V gene: TRBV12-3/TRBV12-4
J gene: TRBJ1-2
CDR3 length: 15
D gene: -
CDR3 DNA: TGTGCCAGCAGTTTATATCAGGGGCCCTATATTGGCTACACCTTC
CDR3 protein: CASSLYQGPYIGYTF

clone size: -
V gene: TRBV7-6
J gene: TRBJ2-1
CDR3 length: 15
D gene: TRBD2
CDR3 DNA: TGTGCCAGCAGCCTGGGGACTAGCGGGGTAGGTGAGCAGTTCTTC
CDR3 protein: CASSLGTSGVGEQFF

clone size: few
V gene: TRBV10-2
J gene: TRBJ2-7
CDR3 length: 12
D gene: -
CDR3 DNA: TGCGCCAGCAAAGATCGTTACTACGAGCAGTACTTC
CDR3 protein: CASKDRYYEQYF

clone size: -
V gene: TRBV11-3
J gene: TRBJ2-2
CDR3 length: 17
D gene: -
CDR3 DNA: TGTGCCAGCAGCTCCGCCGCTACAGGATCAAACACCGGGGAGCTGTTTTTT
CDR3 protein: CASSSAATGSNTGELFF

clone size: many
V gene: TRBV27
J gene: TRBJ2-5
CDR3 length: 10
D gene: -
CDR3 DNA: TGTGCCAGCGGAGCGCCTACCCAGTACTTC
CDR3 protein: CASGAPTQYF

clone size: -
V gene: TRBV2
J gene: TRBJ1-2
CDR3 length: 13
D gene: -
CDR3 DNA: TGTGCCTGCCGGGAGGCGGCGTGGGGAGGCTACACCTTC
CDR3 protein: CACREAAWGGYTF

clone size: few
V gene: TRBV18
J gene: TRBJ1-6
CDR3 length: 14
D gene: -
CDR3 DNA: TGTGCCAGCTCACCGGGGCCTAGGGATTCACCCCTCCACTTT
CDR3 protein: CASSPGPRDSPLHF

clone size: few
V gene: TRBV6-2/TRBV6-3
J gene: TRBJ1-1
CDR3 length: 15
D gene: -
CDR3 DNA: TGTGCCAGCAGTTCCGGGGGGGGGTCGAACACTGAAGCTTTCTTT
CDR3 protein: CASSSGGGSNTEAFF

clone size: many
V gene: TRBV9
J gene: TRBJ2-5
CDR3 length: 15
D gene: -
CDR3 DNA: TGTGCCAGCAGCGTTCAAGGCAGCCTGAGAGAGACCCAGTACTTC
CDR3 protein: CASSVQGSLRETQYF